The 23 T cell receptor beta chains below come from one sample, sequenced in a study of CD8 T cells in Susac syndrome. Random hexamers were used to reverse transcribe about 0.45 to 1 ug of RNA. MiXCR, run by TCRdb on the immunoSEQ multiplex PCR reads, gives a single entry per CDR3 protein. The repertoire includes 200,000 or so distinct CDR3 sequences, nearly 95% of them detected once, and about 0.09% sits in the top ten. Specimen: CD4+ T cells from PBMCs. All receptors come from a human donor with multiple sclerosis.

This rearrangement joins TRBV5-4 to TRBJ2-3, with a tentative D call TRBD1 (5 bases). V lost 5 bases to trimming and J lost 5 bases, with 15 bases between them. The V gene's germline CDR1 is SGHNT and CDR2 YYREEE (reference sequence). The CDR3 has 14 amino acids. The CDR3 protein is CASRPSPGIDTQYF. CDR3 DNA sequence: TGTGCCAGCAGACCATCCCCAGGGATAGATACGCAGTATTTT.

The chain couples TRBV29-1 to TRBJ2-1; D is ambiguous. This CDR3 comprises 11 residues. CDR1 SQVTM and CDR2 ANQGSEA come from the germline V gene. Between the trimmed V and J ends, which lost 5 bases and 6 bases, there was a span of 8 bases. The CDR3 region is CSVLSFNEQFF. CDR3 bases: TGCAGCGTTCTTTCTTTCAATGAGCAGTTCTTC.

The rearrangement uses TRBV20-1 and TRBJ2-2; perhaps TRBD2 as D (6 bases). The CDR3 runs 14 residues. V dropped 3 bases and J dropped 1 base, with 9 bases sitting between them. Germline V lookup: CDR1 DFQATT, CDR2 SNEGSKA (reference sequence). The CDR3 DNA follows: TGCAGTGCTAGGGGGGGAAAGAACACCGGGGAGCTGTTTTTT. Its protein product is CSARGGKNTGELFF.

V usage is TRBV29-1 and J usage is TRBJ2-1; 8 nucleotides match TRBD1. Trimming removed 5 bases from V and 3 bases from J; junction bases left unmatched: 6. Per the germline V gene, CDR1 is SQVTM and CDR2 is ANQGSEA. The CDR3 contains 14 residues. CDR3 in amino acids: CSVRTDRVYNEQFF. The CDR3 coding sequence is TGCAGCGTTCGAACGGACAGGGTCTACAATGAGCAGTTCTTC.

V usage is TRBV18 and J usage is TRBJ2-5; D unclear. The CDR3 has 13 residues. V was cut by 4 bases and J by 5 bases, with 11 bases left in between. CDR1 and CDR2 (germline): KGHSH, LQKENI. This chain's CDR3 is CASSRKGSETQYF. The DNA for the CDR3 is TGTGCCAGCTCACGGAAGGGATCCGAGACCCAGTACTTC.

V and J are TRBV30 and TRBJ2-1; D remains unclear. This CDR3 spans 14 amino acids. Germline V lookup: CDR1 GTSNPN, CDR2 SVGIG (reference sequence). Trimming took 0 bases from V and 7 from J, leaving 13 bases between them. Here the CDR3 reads CAWSVGGSRNEQFF. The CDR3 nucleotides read TGTGCCTGGAGTGTAGGCGGTTCCAGGAATGAGCAGTTCTTC.

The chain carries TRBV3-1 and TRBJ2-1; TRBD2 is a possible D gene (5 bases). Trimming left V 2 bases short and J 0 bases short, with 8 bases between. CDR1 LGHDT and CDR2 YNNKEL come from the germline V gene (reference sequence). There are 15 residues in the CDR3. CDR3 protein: CASSQSGSSYNEQFF. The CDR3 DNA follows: TGTGCCAGCAGCCAAAGCGGTAGCTCCTACAATGAGCAGTTCTTC.

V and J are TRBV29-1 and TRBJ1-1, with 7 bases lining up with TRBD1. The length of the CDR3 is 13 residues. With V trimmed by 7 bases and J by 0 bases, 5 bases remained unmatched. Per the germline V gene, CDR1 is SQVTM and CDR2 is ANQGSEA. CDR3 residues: CSGKGQMNTEAFF. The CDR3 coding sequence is TGCAGCGGCAAGGGACAGATGAACACTGAAGCTTTCTTT.

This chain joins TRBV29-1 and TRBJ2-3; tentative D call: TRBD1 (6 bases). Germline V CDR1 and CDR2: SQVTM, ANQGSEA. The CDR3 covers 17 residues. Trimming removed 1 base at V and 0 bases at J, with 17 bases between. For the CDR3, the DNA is TGCAGCGTTGAAGCCGGTCCGAGTGACAGGAGCACAGATACGCAGTATTTT. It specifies CSVEAGPSDRSTDTQYF.

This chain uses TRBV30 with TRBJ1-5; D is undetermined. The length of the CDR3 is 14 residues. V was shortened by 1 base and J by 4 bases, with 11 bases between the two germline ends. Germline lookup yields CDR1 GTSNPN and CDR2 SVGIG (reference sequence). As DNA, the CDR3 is TGTGCCTGGAGTGCCCAGACAACAAATCAGCCCCAGCATTTT. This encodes CAWSAQTTNQPQHF.

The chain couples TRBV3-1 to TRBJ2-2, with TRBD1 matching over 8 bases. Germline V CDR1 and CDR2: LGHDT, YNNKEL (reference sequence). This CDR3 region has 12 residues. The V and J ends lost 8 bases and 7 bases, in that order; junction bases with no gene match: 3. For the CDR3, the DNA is TGTGCCAGCGGTGACAGGGGCGGGGAGCTGTTTTTT. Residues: CASGDRGGELFF.

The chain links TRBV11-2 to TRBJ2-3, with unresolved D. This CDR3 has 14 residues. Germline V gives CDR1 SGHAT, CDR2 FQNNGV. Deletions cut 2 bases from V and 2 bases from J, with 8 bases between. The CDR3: CASSLYTSTDTQYF. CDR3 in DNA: TGTGCCAGCAGCTTATATACCTCCACAGATACGCAGTATTTT.

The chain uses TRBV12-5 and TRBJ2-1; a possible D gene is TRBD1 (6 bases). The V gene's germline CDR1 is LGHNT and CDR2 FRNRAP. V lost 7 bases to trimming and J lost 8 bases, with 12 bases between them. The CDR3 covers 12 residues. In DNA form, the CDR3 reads TGTGCTAGTGAACTCAGGGGAGATGAGCAGTTCTTC. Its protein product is CASELRGDEQFF.

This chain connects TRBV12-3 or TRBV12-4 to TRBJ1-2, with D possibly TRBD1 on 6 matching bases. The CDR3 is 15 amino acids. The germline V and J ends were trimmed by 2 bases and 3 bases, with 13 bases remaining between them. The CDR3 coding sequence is TGTGCCAGCAGTTTAAAGGCAGGGGTCGACTATGGCTACACCTTC. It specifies CASSLKAGVDYGYTF.

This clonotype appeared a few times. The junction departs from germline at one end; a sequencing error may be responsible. The CDR3 reads CSVHRDSSHEQYF. The CDR3 DNA reads TGCAGCGTTCACCGGGACTCCTCCCACGAGCAGTACTTC. The chain links TRBV29-1 to TRBJ2-7, with a possible D match to TRBD2 (6 bases). Germline V lookup: CDR1 SQVTM, CDR2 ANQGSEA. This CDR3 has 13 amino acids.

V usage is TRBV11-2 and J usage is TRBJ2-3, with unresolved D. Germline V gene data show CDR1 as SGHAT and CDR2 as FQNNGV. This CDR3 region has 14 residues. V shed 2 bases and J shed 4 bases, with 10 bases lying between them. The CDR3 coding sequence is TGTGCCAGCAGCTTATGGCAGGTGGCAGATACGCAGTATTTT. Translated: CASSLWQVADTQYF.

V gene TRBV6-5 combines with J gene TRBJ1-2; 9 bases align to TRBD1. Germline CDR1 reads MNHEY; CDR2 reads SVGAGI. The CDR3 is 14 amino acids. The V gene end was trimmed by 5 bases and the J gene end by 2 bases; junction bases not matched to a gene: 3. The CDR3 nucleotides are TGTGCCAGCAGTATCACAGGGGGCAACTATGGCTACACCTTC. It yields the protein CASSITGGNYGYTF.

In DNA, the CDR3 is TGTGCCAGCAGCCTACAAAAAAAGGTTACTCGGACTAGCCCCGGAGATACGCAGTATTTT. Protein sequence: CASSLQKKVTRTSPGDTQYF. The chain has TRBV4-2 and TRBJ2-3; 8 bases align to TRBD2. This CDR3 contains 20 residues. Germline CDR1 and CDR2: LGHNA and YNFKEQ. The ends lost 4 bases at V and 5 bases at J; junction bases unmatched: 23.

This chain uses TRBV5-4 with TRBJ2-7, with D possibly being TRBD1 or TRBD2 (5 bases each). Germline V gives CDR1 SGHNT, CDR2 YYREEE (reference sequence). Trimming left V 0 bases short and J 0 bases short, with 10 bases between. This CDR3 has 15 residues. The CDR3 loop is CASSLAGDGSYEQYF. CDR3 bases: TGTGCCAGCAGCTTGGCTGGGGACGGCTCCTACGAGCAGTACTTC.

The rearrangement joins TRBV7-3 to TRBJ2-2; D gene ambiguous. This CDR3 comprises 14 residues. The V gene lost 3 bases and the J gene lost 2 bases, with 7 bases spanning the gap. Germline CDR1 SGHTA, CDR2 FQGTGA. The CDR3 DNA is TGTGCCAGCAGCTTCGGCCATAACACCGGGGAGCTGTTTTTT. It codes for CASSFGHNTGELFF.

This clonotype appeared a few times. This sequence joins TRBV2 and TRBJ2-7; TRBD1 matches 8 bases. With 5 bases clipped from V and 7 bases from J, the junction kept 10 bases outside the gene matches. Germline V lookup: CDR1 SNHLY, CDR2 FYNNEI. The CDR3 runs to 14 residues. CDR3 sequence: CASSLRTGSGEQYF. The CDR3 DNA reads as TGTGCCAGCAGTCTCCGGACAGGGTCGGGAGAGCAGTACTTC.

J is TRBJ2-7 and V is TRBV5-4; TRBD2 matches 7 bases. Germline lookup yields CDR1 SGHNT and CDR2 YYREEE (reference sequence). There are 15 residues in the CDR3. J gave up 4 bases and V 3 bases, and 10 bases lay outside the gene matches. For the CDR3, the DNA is TGTGCCAGCAGCTCCCCGCCTAGCGGATCATACGAGCAGTACTTC. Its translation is CASSSPPSGSYEQYF. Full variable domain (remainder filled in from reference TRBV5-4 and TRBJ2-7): ETGVTQSPTHLIKTRGQQVTLRCSSQSGHNTVSWYQQALGQGPQFIFQYYREEENGRGNFPPRFSGLQFPNYSSELNVNALELDDSALYLCASSSPPSGSYEQYFGPGTRLTVT.

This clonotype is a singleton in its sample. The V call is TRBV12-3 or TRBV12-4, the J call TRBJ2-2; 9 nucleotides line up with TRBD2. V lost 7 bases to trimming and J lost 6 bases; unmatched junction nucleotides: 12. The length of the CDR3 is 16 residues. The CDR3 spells CASTPIAGDFAGELFF. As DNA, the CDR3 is TGTGCCAGCACCCCCATAGCGGGGGACTTCGCCGGGGAGCTGTTTTTT.